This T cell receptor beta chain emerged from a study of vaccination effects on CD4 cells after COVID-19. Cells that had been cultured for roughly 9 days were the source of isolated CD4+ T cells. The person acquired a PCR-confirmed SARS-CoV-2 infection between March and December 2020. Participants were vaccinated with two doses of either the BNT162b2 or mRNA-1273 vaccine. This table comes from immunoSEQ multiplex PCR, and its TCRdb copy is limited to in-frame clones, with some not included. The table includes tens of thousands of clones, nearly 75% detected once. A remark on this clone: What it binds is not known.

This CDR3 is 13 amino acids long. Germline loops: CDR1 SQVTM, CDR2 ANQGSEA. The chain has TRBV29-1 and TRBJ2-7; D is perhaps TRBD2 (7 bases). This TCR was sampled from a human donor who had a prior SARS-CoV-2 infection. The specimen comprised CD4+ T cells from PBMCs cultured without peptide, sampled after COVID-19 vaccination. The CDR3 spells CSGGGGTIYEQYF. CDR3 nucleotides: TGCAGTGGGGGCGGGGGCACTATCTACGAGCAGTACTTC.